A selection of T cell receptor beta chains follows, all from one sample in a study of T cell clones after liver transplantation. Produced via immunoSEQ multiplex PCR; TCRdb's table is partial and in-frame only. The table records 75,000 to 100,000 clones, around four fifths of them present only once. This sample comprised CD4+ T cells from blood, obtained approximately 45 months after liver transplant. The receptors originated from a human patient who received a liver transplant. Some T cells may be graft donor cells. Each CDR3 is given with its conserved first and last residue. Each record gives: V gene, clone size, J gene, D gene, CDR3 DNA, CDR3 protein. D genes are given only for firm matches. Some rows mark clone size as missing; the rest say once, few, many or name a class of expanded clone.

v_gene: TRBV15; abundance: .; j_gene: TRBJ2-3; d_gene: .; CDR3nt: TGTGCCACCAGCAGGTTCGGGACCAGGCAGTATTTT; CDR3aa: CATSRFGTRQYF
v_gene: TRBV10-1; abundance: once; j_gene: TRBJ1-3; d_gene: .; CDR3nt: TGCGCCAGCAGTGAAGGGATGAGCTCTGGAAACACCATATATTTT; CDR3aa: CASSEGMSSGNTIYF
v_gene: TRBV5-1; abundance: .; j_gene: TRBJ2-5; d_gene: .; CDR3nt: TGCGCCAGCAGCACGAGCGAATCTGGCCTCCTTAAGGGGGAGACCCAGTACTTC; CDR3aa: CASSTSESGLLKGETQYF
v_gene: TRBV4-1; abundance: few; j_gene: TRBJ2-7; d_gene: TRBD2; CDR3nt: TGCGCCAGCAGCCAAGTTGGAAGACTAGCGGGATCTCGATACGAGCAGTACTTC; CDR3aa: CASSQVGRLAGSRYEQYF
v_gene: TRBV9; abundance: .; j_gene: TRBJ1-1; d_gene: TRBD1; CDR3nt: TGTGCCAGCAGCCAGGACAGGGGCACTGAAGCTTTCTTT; CDR3aa: CASSQDRGTEAFF
v_gene: TRBV4-1; abundance: few; j_gene: TRBJ1-2; d_gene: .; CDR3nt: TGCGCCAGCAGCCCCGACCCGGGCAGCCTAAACTATGGCTACACCTTC; CDR3aa: CASSPDPGSLNYGYTF
v_gene: TRBV5-1; abundance: .; j_gene: TRBJ2-2; d_gene: TRBD2; CDR3nt: TGCGCCAGCAGCTTGGATGGGACTAGCGGGAGGCACGGGGAGCTGTTTTTT; CDR3aa: CASSLDGTSGRHGELFF
v_gene: TRBV18; abundance: .; j_gene: TRBJ2-7; d_gene: .; CDR3nt: TGTGCCAGCTCACCAAGTGCGGACAGACCCTACGAGCAGTACTTC; CDR3aa: CASSPSADRPYEQYF
v_gene: TRBV6-1; abundance: few; j_gene: TRBJ1-3; d_gene: .; CDR3nt: TGTGCCAGCAGAGCCACAGCCACCTCTGGAAACACCATATATTTT; CDR3aa: CASRATATSGNTIYF
v_gene: TRBV5-1; abundance: .; j_gene: TRBJ2-5; d_gene: .; CDR3nt: TGCGCCAGCAGCCAGCAGGGTCACCAAGAGACCCAGTACTTC; CDR3aa: CASSQQGHQETQYF
v_gene: TRBV6-5; abundance: .; j_gene: TRBJ2-7; d_gene: .; CDR3nt: TGTGCCAGCAGTGGTGCTGCCTACGAGCAGTACTTC; CDR3aa: CASSGAAYEQYF
v_gene: TRBV7-9; abundance: .; j_gene: TRBJ2-7; d_gene: .; CDR3nt: TGTGCCAGCAGCTCCGTCAGCTACGAGCAGTACTTC; CDR3aa: CASSSVSYEQYF